These 28 T cell receptor beta chains came from one sample sequenced in a study of T-cell reconstitution after alpha-beta-depleted transplantation in children. The TCRbeta library incorporated unique molecular identifiers. TCRdb reprocessed the PCR reads via MiXCR and lists one record per CDR3 protein. The sample lists about 140,000 distinct CDR3 sequences, 8.8% occurring once. This sample comprised PBMCs, mostly from graft donor cells, obtained 180 days after TCRalphabeta/CD19-depleted stem cell transplant. Receptor source: a female patient under 10 years old who had a stem cell transplant for congenital amegakaryocytic thrombocytopenia, so the T cells may come from the graft donor.

In this sample, this clonotype turned up many times. This sequence joins TRBV29-1 and TRBJ2-7; 7 bases fit TRBD2. The junction had 2 bases not matched to a gene; V was cut back by 2 bases and J by 1 base. The CDR3 extends over 13 amino acids. Germline V CDR1 and CDR2: SQVTM, ANQGSEA. CDR3 sequence: CSVELAESYEQYF. The CDR3 DNA reads TGCAGCGTTGAACTAGCGGAATCCTACGAGCAGTACTTC.

About this clonotype itself: Given a much more abundant clone one base away, this may be a read error. The chain has TRBV7-9 and TRBJ2-1; D is uncertain. The germline gives CDR1 SEHNR, CDR2 FQNEAQ (reference sequence). V dropped 4 bases and J dropped 1 base, with 11 bases sitting between them. CDR3 length equals 15 residues. CDR3 sequence: CASSSRLESYNEQFF. CDR3 DNA: TGTGCCAGCAGCTCCCGGCTGGAATCCTACAATGAGCAGTTCTTC.

This clonotype was seen at least ten times. CDR3 residues: CASSQTGQNVETQYF. The CDR3 coding sequence is TGTGCCAGCAGTCAGACGGGACAGAATGTCGAGACCCAGTACTTC. V is TRBV7-3 and J is TRBJ2-5; 7 bases align to TRBD1. The CDR3 spans 15 residues. Unmatched junction bases numbered 12, after V lost 6 bases and J lost 5 bases. The germline V gene encodes CDR1 SGHTA and CDR2 FQGTGA.

The V and J genes are TRBV7-8 and TRBJ2-3; D is ambiguous. CDR1 is SGHVS, CDR2 FQNEAQ, per germline. The CDR3 is 13 amino acids. The V and J ends lost 1 base and 5 bases respectively, with 7 bases between them. This chain's CDR3 is CASSLERRDTQYF. CDR3 coding DNA: TGTGCCAGCAGCTTAGAGAGGCGAGATACGCAGTATTTT.

The rearrangement joins TRBV14 to TRBJ1-3; no definite D call. The CDR3 contains 12 residues. The ends were cut back, 2 bases at V and 7 bases at J, with 6 bases in the middle. Germline V gene lookup returns CDR1 SGHDN and CDR2 FVKESK. CDR3 nucleotides: TGTGCCAGCAGCCAATCAAGGAACACCATATATTTT. It encodes CASSQSRNTIYF.

This clonotype was seen at least ten times. The gene calls are TRBV20-1 and TRBJ2-5; 8 positions agree with TRBD2. This CDR3 region has 17 residues. CDR1 is DFQATT, CDR2 SNEGSKA, per germline (reference sequence). The V segment lost 0 bases and the J segment 7 bases; nucleotides outside the gene matches: 16. CDR3 amino acids: CSARDPGTGGPAGTQYF. The CDR3 nucleotides are TGCAGTGCTAGAGATCCCGGAACGGGAGGGCCTGCCGGGACCCAGTACTTC.

This clonotype came up a few times. V and J are TRBV4-1 and TRBJ2-3, with D possibly TRBD1 on 5 matching bases. Per the germline V gene, CDR1 is MGHRA and CDR2 is YSYEKL. The length of the CDR3 is 15 residues. Between the trimmed V and J ends, which lost 2 bases and 0 bases, there was a span of 9 bases. CDR3 in DNA: TGCGCCAGCAGCCAAAAGACAGCCAGCACAGATACGCAGTATTTT. Its protein is CASSQKTASTDTQYF.

The chain joins TRBV5-6 to TRBJ2-2; the D is unclear. Looked up from germline, CDR1 is SGHDT and CDR2 is YYEEEE. Trimming stripped 4 bases from V and 1 base from J, with 11 bases between. The CDR3 runs 15 residues. CDR3 amino acids: CASSARSRNTGELFF. The DNA of the CDR3 is TGTGCCAGCAGCGCTAGAAGCAGGAACACCGGGGAGCTGTTTTTT.

The chain links TRBV18 to TRBJ2-7, with TRBD2 matching 13 bases. The V and J ends lost 0 bases and 3 bases, in that order; junction bases with no gene match: 2. Per germline, CDR1 KGHSH and CDR2 LQKENI. This CDR3 is 16 amino acids long. CDR3 in amino acids: CASSPPGLAGDYEQYF. DNA for the CDR3: TGTGCCAGCTCACCACCTGGACTAGCGGGAGACTACGAGCAGTACTTC.

Ten or more counts support this clonotype. The chain recombines TRBV7-2 with TRBJ2-5; D gene unclear. The CDR3 consists of 13 residues. V lost 5 bases and J lost 2, with 9 bases in between. CDR1 is SGHTA, CDR2 FQGNSA, per germline. The CDR3 loop reads CASSRKGQETQYF. In DNA, the CDR3 is TGTGCCAGCAGCCGGAAGGGACAAGAGACCCAGTACTTC.

This clonotype was picked up a small number of times. The genes are TRBV5-1 and TRBJ2-2, with TRBD1 identical over 8 bases. Looked up from germline, CDR1 is SGHRS and CDR2 is YFSETQ. V trimming: 4 bases; J trimming: 0 bases; junction bases outside the gene matches: 8. The CDR3 contains 17 residues. CDR3 protein: CASSTWDRTSNTGELFF. The CDR3 coding sequence is TGCGCCAGCAGCACCTGGGACAGGACTTCGAACACCGGGGAGCTGTTTTTT. Looking up the rest from reference TRBV5-1 and TRBJ2-2 gives the full variable domain: KAGVTQTPRYLIKTRGQQVTLSCSPISGHRSVSWYQQTPGQGLQFLFEYFSETQRNKGNFPGRFSGRQFSNSRSEMNVSTLELGDSALYLCASSTWDRTSNTGELFFGEGSRLTVL.

This sequence joins TRBV5-1 and TRBJ1-2; TRBD1 matches 8 bases. V lost 3 bases, J lost 3 bases, and 4 bases stayed unmatched. The germline V gene has CDR1 SGHRS and CDR2 YFSETQ. CDR3 length equals 14 residues. CDR3 bases: TGCGCCAGCAGCTCCAGGGGGCCCGACTATGGCTACACCTTC. Translated, it gives CASSSRGPDYGYTF.

This chain uses TRBV4-2 with TRBJ1-2; D call uncertain. The germline V and J ends were trimmed by 0 bases and 8 bases, with 13 bases remaining between them. CDR3 length: 14 amino acids. Germline V lookup: CDR1 LGHNA, CDR2 YNFKEQ. The DNA of the CDR3 is TGTGCCAGCAGCCAAGATCGGCCGAGTCACGGCTACACCTTC. Translated: CASSQDRPSHGYTF.

In this sample, this clonotype turned up many times. The gene calls are TRBV9 and TRBJ2-7; D is possibly TRBD2 (5 bases). Germline lookup yields CDR1 SGDLS and CDR2 YYNGEE. V was clipped by 4 bases and J by 2 bases, with 16 bases between them. The CDR3 has 15 residues. The DNA for the CDR3 is TGTGCCAGCAGCCCTCGGAGCGGCTATGCCTACGAGCAGTACTTC. It specifies CASSPRSGYAYEQYF.

This clonotype was seen many times. The chain is built from TRBV27 and TRBJ2-7; possibly TRBD1 or TRBD2 for D (5 bases each). This CDR3 is 17 amino acids long. CDR1 and CDR2 from the germline V gene are MNHEY and SMNVEV (reference sequence). The V gene lost 6 bases and the J gene lost 3 bases, with 24 bases spanning the gap. The CDR3 is CASRPLRGAWESYEQYF. The CDR3 nucleotides are TGTGCCAGCAGACCTCTTCGTGGGGCGTGGGAGAGCTACGAGCAGTACTTC.

This clonotype came up many times. The chain uses TRBV28 and TRBJ2-2; D may be TRBD2 (5 bases). Trimming left V 3 bases short and J 3 bases short, with 5 bases between. Germline CDR1 reads MDHEN; CDR2 reads SYDVKM. The CDR3 is 13 amino acids. Here the CDR3 reads CASSLDYTGELFF. CDR3 DNA: TGTGCCAGCAGTTTGGACTACACCGGGGAGCTGTTTTTT.

This clonotype was recorded at least ten times. This chain links TRBV10-3 with TRBJ2-7; the D is unclear. V was clipped by 3 bases and J by 6 bases, with 24 bases between them. The CDR3 spans 17 residues. The germline V gene encodes CDR1 ENHRY and CDR2 SYGVKD. The CDR3 coding sequence is TGTGCCATCAGTGACCCGGGTAGGCCGCAGCTCACCTCCGAGCAGTACTTC. Encoded protein: CAISDPGRPQLTSEQYF.

This clonotype has at least ten counts. CDR3 in DNA: TGTGCCAGCAGCTTGGGACGGTCGAGCTCCTACAATGAGCAGTTCTTC. Translation: CASSLGRSSSYNEQFF. V gene TRBV5-6 combines with J gene TRBJ2-1; D is undetermined. CDR1 and CDR2 from the germline V gene are SGHDT and YYEEEE. V gave up 0 bases and J gave up 0 bases, with 10 bases separating them. The length of the CDR3 is 16 residues.

This clonotype was counted between two and nine times. CDR3: CAISRQGLPTDEQYF. Here the CDR3 DNA reads TGTGCCATCAGTCGACAGGGTTTGCCGACGGACGAGCAGTACTTC. This chain connects TRBV10-3 to TRBJ2-7; TRBD1 matches 7 bases. Germline CDR1 and CDR2: ENHRY and SYGVKD. CDR3 size: 15 residues. Trimming removed 5 bases from V and 5 bases from J; junction bases left unmatched: 12.

This clonotype has a count of ten or more. The V call is TRBV29-1, the J call TRBJ2-3, with TRBD2 as a possible D gene (5 bases). V was cut by 1 base and J by 5 bases, with 10 bases left in between. The CDR3 loop spans 13 amino acids. Germline CDR1 SQVTM, CDR2 ANQGSEA. The CDR3 protein is CSVEAGWIDTQYF. CDR3 coding DNA: TGCAGCGTTGAAGCGGGATGGATAGATACGCAGTATTTT.

This clonotype occurred many times. Here the CDR3 omits its conserved ending phenylalanine or tryptophan, so a read error is the likely source. It is unclear where the CDR3 begins or ends on the DNA, so no DNA is shown, and the CDR3 is as TCRdb lists it. This chain connects TRBV12-3 or TRBV12-4 to TRBJ2-7. The CDR3 spans 8 amino acids, including both terminal residues. The CDR3 here is CASSSSGS.

The sample holds many counts of this clonotype. The chain is built from TRBV4-2 and TRBJ2-3, with 10 bases fitting TRBD2. Germline CDR1 and CDR2: LGHNA and YNFKEQ. The junction had 4 bases not matched to a gene; V was cut back by 2 bases and J by 5 bases. The CDR3 has 15 amino acids. The CDR3 sequence is CASSQRASGGDTQYF. The DNA of the CDR3 is TGTGCCAGCAGCCAACGGGCTAGCGGGGGAGATACGCAGTATTTT.

This chain links TRBV7-8 with TRBJ2-7; the match to TRBD2 covers 7 bases. The germline gives CDR1 SGHVS, CDR2 FQNEAQ. CDR3 length: 14 amino acids. Trimming removed 5 bases from V and 2 bases from J; junction bases left unmatched: 6. CDR3 region: CASSPLAVTYEQYF. CDR3 in DNA: TGTGCCAGCAGCCCGCTAGCGGTTACCTACGAGCAGTACTTC.

Many counts were recorded for this clonotype. The J gene is TRBJ1-2, the V gene TRBV6-5, with 9 bases identical to TRBD1. Germline assignment: CDR1 MNHEY and CDR2 SVGAGI. The ends lost 2 bases at V and 7 bases at J; junction bases unmatched: 2. This CDR3 spans 13 amino acids. DNA for the CDR3: TGTGCCAGCAGTTACACAGGGGGCTTTGGCTACACCTTC. This codes for CASSYTGGFGYTF.

This clonotype was counted a few times. In DNA, the CDR3 is TGTGCCAGCTCACCACCGGTCGCTAGCGGGAGGGCAGGGCAGTTCTTC. The encoded protein is CASSPPVASGRAGQFF. V usage is TRBV18 and J usage is TRBJ2-1, with 12 bases matching TRBD2. There are 16 residues in the CDR3. CDR1 and CDR2 (germline): KGHSH, LQKENI. Trimming removed 0 bases from V and 12 bases from J; junction bases left unmatched: 9.

This clonotype occurred many times. This chain connects TRBV12-3 or TRBV12-4 to TRBJ1-4; TRBD1 agrees at 7 bases. Germline trimming cut 4 bases from V and 3 bases from J; bases unmatched to any gene: 2. The CDR3 consists of 14 residues. The CDR3 spells CASSSDRSNEKLFF. In DNA, the CDR3 is TGTGCCAGCAGTTCGGACAGGTCTAATGAAAAACTGTTTTTT.

This clonotype was recorded a few times. The V call is TRBV7-8, the J call TRBJ1-6; 8 bases line up with TRBD1. Germline lookup yields CDR1 SGHVS and CDR2 FQNEAQ. Losses at the gene ends were 4 bases for V and 7 bases for J; bases not matched to a gene: 6. This CDR3 is 15 amino acids long. As DNA, the CDR3 is TGTGCCAGCAGCTCCCGGCGGACAGGGAATTCACCCCTCCACTTT. The encoded protein is CASSSRRTGNSPLHF.

This clonotype appeared many times. V usage is TRBV5-1 and J usage is TRBJ1-2, with D hard to call. The V gene lost 3 bases and the J gene lost 6 bases, with 9 bases spanning the gap. Germline-derived CDR1 and CDR2 are SGHRS and YFSETQ. This CDR3 spans 12 amino acids. CDR3 loop: CASSYPGDGYTF. CDR3 nucleotides: TGCGCCAGCAGCTACCCCGGGGATGGCTACACCTTC.